These T cell receptor beta chains were read from a single sample in a study of OX40 agonist ivuxolimab in advanced cancers. The protocol was immunoSEQ multiplex PCR, while the TCRdb copy is restricted to in-frame clones and leaves out a portion. In the table there are about 31,000 clones, around 87% of which are singletons. Sequences were derived from CD4+ or CD8+ T cells sorted from blood, sampled in a trial of the OX40 agonist ivuxolimab. These receptors were taken from an adult with an advanced solid tumor such as melanoma, head and neck, liver or kidney cancer. Both conserved end residues are part of each CDR3. A D gene is named only where the DNA matches it firmly. Some rows have no size entry. The others give once, few or many, or a class for an expanded clone.

TRBJ1-1 | NA | NA | TRBV7-2 | TGTGCCAGCAGCTTAGCGCCCAGGGCGAACACTGAAGCTTTCTTT | CASSLAPRANTEAFF
TRBJ2-7 | NA | once | TRBV29-1 | TGCAGCGTTTTGGGCGGCTACGAGCAGTACTTC | CSVLGGYEQYF
TRBJ2-6 | NA | NA | TRBV6-5 | TGTGCCAGCAGCGGAAGATCTGGGGCCAACGTCCTGACTTTC | CASSGRSGANVLTF
TRBJ2-5 | TRBD1 | NA | TRBV6-6 | TGTGCCAGCAGTTACCCGGACAGGGGGAAGGAGACCCAGTACTTC | CASSYPDRGKETQYF
TRBJ1-2 | NA | NA | TRBV9 | TGTGCCAGCAGCTCCGAGGGGCACTATGGTTACACCTTC | CASSSEGHYGYTF
TRBJ2-2 | NA | NA | TRBV7-6 | TGTGCCAGCAGCTTACCCCGTACCGGGGAGCTGTTTTTT | CASSLPRTGELFF
TRBJ2-2 | NA | NA | TRBV15 | TGTGCCACCAGCAGAGGGACGCCGGGGACCGGGGAGCTGTTTTTT | CATSRGTPGTGELFF
TRBJ1-5 | NA | NA | TRBV6-6 | TGTGCCAGCAGTTACCCGGACCTAAGGGAGCCCCAGCATTTT | CASSYPDLREPQHF
TRBJ2-1 | NA | NA | TRBV4-1 | TGCGCCAGCAGCCAAGATTGGGACGTCGCCAATGAGCAGTTCTTC | CASSQDWDVANEQFF
TRBJ2-1 | TRBD2 | NA | TRBV6-1 | TGTGCCAGCAGTGAACTGGGACTAGCGGGAGTCTACAATGAGCAGTTCTTC | CASSELGLAGVYNEQFF
TRBJ2-7 | TRBD2 | NA | TRBV11-2 | TGTGCCAGCAGCTTAGATACAGCGGGAGGCCGGGAGCAGTACTTC | CASSLDTAGGREQYF
TRBJ1-1 | TRBD1 | few | TRBV9 | TGTGCCAGCAGCCTGGGACAGGGGCCTGAAGCTTTCTTT | CASSLGQGPEAFF
TRBJ2-7 | TRBD2 | NA | TRBV6-5 | TGTGCCAACAGACACCAAAGCGGGACCTCCTACGAGCAGTACTTC | CANRHQSGTSYEQYF
TRBJ2-5 | TRBD2 | NA | TRBV28 | TGTGCCAGCAGTTTAGCGGGAGGGCCGCGGGAGACCCAGTACTTC | CASSLAGGPRETQYF
TRBJ2-5 | NA | NA | TRBV11-2 | TGTGCCAGCAGCTCCATCAGGGTTTCAGAGACCCAGTACTTC | CASSSIRVSETQYF
TRBJ2-3 | NA | NA | TRBV5-1 | TGCGCCAGCAGCTTGGGGGCATCTCCTAGCACAGATACGCAGTATTTT | CASSLGASPSTDTQYF
TRBJ2-2 | NA | NA | TRBV6-1 | TGTGCCAGCAGTGAAGCGCTCTCTAGAATGGCCGGGGAGCTGTTTTTT | CASSEALSRMAGELFF
TRBJ2-7 | TRBD2 | NA | TRBV5-4 | TGTGCCAGCAGCTTGGTAGCGGGAGGGTCCGAGCAGTACTTC | CASSLVAGGSEQYF
TRBJ2-7 | NA | once | TRBV10-3 | TGTGCCATCAGACCGGGCTCGGGACTTTACTACGAGCAGTACTTC | CAIRPGSGLYYEQYF
TRBJ2-3 | NA | NA | TRBV6-1 | TGTGCCAGCAAGGTCCGGGACACTAGCACAGATACGCAGTATTTT | CASKVRDTSTDTQYF
TRBJ2-3 | NA | NA | TRBV4-1 | TGCGCCAGCAGCCGTAGTGGGGGGGGCCTTACAGATACGCAGTATTTT | CASSRSGGGLTDTQYF
TRBJ2-7 | TRBD2 | NA | TRBV6-1 | TGTGCCAGCAGGACTAGCGGCTACGAGCAGTACTTC | CASRTSGYEQYF
TRBJ1-1 | NA | few | TRBV4-1 | TGCGCCAGCAGCCAAGATGCACAGGGTTTTGGGAACACTGAAGCTTTCTTT | CASSQDAQGFGNTEAFF
TRBJ1-5 | NA | NA | TRBV10-3 | TGTGCCATCAGTGACGATCGGGGTAGCAATCAGCCCCAGCATTTT | CAISDDRGSNQPQHF
TRBJ1-1 | TRBD1 | NA | TRBV28 | TGTGCCAGCAGTTTCGAGGGGACAGGGTTGGACACTGAAGCTTTCTTT | CASSFEGTGLDTEAFF
TRBJ1-1 | NA | NA | TRBV29-1 | TGCAGCGTTAGGCCCCAGGGAAACACTGAAGCTTTCTTT | CSVRPQGNTEAFF
TRBJ1-3 | NA | NA | TRBV6-1 | TGTGCCAGCCTCAGGTCCGGCTCTGGAAACACCATATATTTT | CASLRSGSGNTIYF
TRBJ2-7 | NA | NA | TRBV6-5 | TGTGCCTCTGGGTCCCGCAGGGGAACTTACGAGCAGTACTTC | CASGSRRGTYEQYF
TRBJ2-3 | TRBD1 | once | TRBV5-1 | TGCGCCAGCAGCGCTAGGGGGCTCGGCACAGATACGCAGTATTTT | CASSARGLGTDTQYF
TRBJ2-1 | TRBD2 | NA | TRBV5-5 | TGTGCCAGCAGCTTAATCCGGGGATCTGCGGGAGGAGTAGGCTACAATGAGCAGTTCTTC | CASSLIRGSAGGVGYNEQFF
TRBJ2-2 | TRBD2 | NA | TRBV5-1 | TGCGCCAGCAGCGCGCGGGAGGGCCTGAACACCGGGGAGCTGTTTTTT | CASSAREGLNTGELFF
TRBJ1-4 | TRBD1 | few | TRBV6-1 | TGTGCCAGCAGTGAAGACAGGGGGAGGGCAAAACTGTTTTTT | CASSEDRGRAKLFF
TRBJ2-7 | NA | NA | TRBV18 | TGTGCCAGCTCACCCGACAGTCTACCCTACGAGCAGTACTTC | CASSPDSLPYEQYF
TRBJ2-7 | NA | few | TRBV11-2 | TGTGCCAGCAGCTTAAGTTTAGGTCGCGGCTCCTACGAGCAGTACTTC | CASSLSLGRGSYEQYF
TRBJ2-1 | NA | once | TRBV6-1 | TGTGCCAGCAGTGAATGGACAGCCCCAGAGTCACTACAGGATGAGCAGTTCTTC | CASSEWTAPESLQDEQFF
TRBJ2-5 | NA | once | TRBV7-9 | TGTGCCAGCAGGCCCCGGGACGGGGGTCCCCAGTACTTC | CASRPRDGGPQYF
TRBJ2-2 | NA | NA | TRBV5-4 | TGTGCCAGCAGCTTGATCCCAGATCCGAACACCGGGGAGCTGTTTTTT | CASSLIPDPNTGELFF
TRBJ2-7 | NA | NA | TRBV6-5 | TGTGCCAGCAGATCCGACAGCTACGAGCAGTACTTC | CASRSDSYEQYF
TRBJ1-1 | NA | NA | TRBV5-1 | TGCGCCAGCAGCTTGGGGGGGTCCGACACTGAAGCTTTCTTT | CASSLGGSDTEAFF
TRBJ2-2 | TRBD1 | NA | TRBV4-2 | TGTGCCAGCAGCCAAGAACGGACAGGGGATCACACCGGGGAGCTGTTTTTT | CASSQERTGDHTGELFF
TRBJ1-2 | NA | NA | TRBV29-1 | TGCAGCGTTGGGTTTGATGGCTACACCTTC | CSVGFDGYTF
TRBJ2-7 | TRBD1 | NA | TRBV7-9 | TGTGCCAGCAGCTTAGGTGCCGGACAGGGGTATTACGAGCAGTACTTC | CASSLGAGQGYYEQYF
TRBJ2-2 | TRBD2 | NA | TRBV9 | TGTGCCAGCAGCGTAGCGGCGGGAGCTCACACCGGGGAGCTGTTTTTT | CASSVAAGAHTGELFF
TRBJ1-6 | NA | NA | TRBV28 | TGTGCCAGCACCTTCGGACAGCCGGATTCACCCCTCCACTTT | CASTFGQPDSPLHF